These 32 T cell receptor beta chains came from one sample sequenced in a study of cytomegalovirus exposure and HLA in healthy donors. The PCR contained 60 Vbeta and 13 Jbeta primers. Clones were read by immunoSEQ multiplex PCR, and TCRdb kept only the in-frame ones, dropping some. The sample contains under 110,000 clones, 65% to 80% of which appear only once. The sample comprised PBMCs. Receptors were obtained from a man in his sixties in good health and CMV-seronegative.

This chain joins TRBV5-1 and TRBJ2-5; 12 bases fit TRBD2. The CDR3 is made up of 17 amino acids. Unmatched junction bases numbered 7, after V lost 1 base and J lost 3 bases. CDR1 and CDR2 from the germline V gene are SGHRS and YFSETQ. CDR3 DNA: TGCGCCAGCAGCTTGTTCGGACTAGCGGGGAACGAAGAGACCCAGTACTTC. It yields the protein CASSLFGLAGNEETQYF.

V is TRBV6-5 and J is TRBJ2-7; 10 bases are a match to TRBD1. The CDR3 is 12 amino acids. Germline V gene data show CDR1 as MNHEY and CDR2 as SVGAGI. After removal of 8 bases from V and 3 bases from J, the junction contained 1 base not matched to a gene. The CDR3 region is CASRDRGYEQYV. CDR3 DNA sequence: TGTGCCAGCCGGGACAGGGGCTACGAGCAGTACGTC.

Turning to this clone: Other DNA sequences in the same sample also yield this CDR3. The chain has TRBV5-1 and TRBJ2-5; tentative D call: TRBD2 (7 bases). The CDR3 sequence is 14 residues long. Germline assignment: CDR1 SGHRS and CDR2 YFSETQ. Trimming shortened V by 0 bases and J by 3 bases, and 9 bases separated the two germline ends. The CDR3 nucleotides read TGCGCCAGCAGCTTGGCGGGGGGCGAAGAGACCCAGTACTTC. Translated: CASSLAGGEETQYF.

The chain has TRBV5-5 and TRBJ1-5; 7 bases are shared with TRBD1. Germline values: CDR1 SGHKS, CDR2 YYEKEE (reference sequence). This CDR3 has 15 residues. Germline trimming cut 2 bases from V and 5 bases from J; bases unmatched to any gene: 7. The CDR3 loop reads CASSFYRGGDQPQHF. CDR3 DNA: TGTGCCAGCAGCTTTTACAGGGGAGGAGATCAGCCCCAGCATTTT.

This clone was picked up one time. The chain carries TRBV6-4 and TRBJ2-2, with 14 bases that match TRBD2. Germline values: CDR1 MRHNA, CDR2 SNTAGT. The CDR3 is made up of 16 amino acids. Trimming cost V 4 bases and J 4 bases; bases outside gene matches: 2. The CDR3 sequence: CASSAGTSGGTGELFF. CDR3 bases: TGTGCCAGCAGTGCCGGGACTAGCGGGGGCACCGGGGAGCTGTTTTTT.

The rearrangement links TRBV11-3 to TRBJ2-3; tentatively, D is TRBD2 (6 bases). The V end was cut by 1 base, the J end by 4 bases, with 27 bases between. Germline values: CDR1 SGHNT, CDR2 YENEEA. This CDR3 region has 20 residues. The CDR3 sequence: CASSLGDSGHPITRADTQYF. In nucleotides, the CDR3 is TGTGCCAGCAGCTTAGGGGACTCAGGCCACCCGATCACCCGCGCAGATACGCAGTATTTT.

The gene calls are TRBV6-5 and TRBJ1-2; 7 bases align to TRBD1. Trimming took 0 bases from V and 7 from J; bases not matched to a gene: 11. Germline V lookup: CDR1 MNHEY, CDR2 SVGAGI. There are 16 residues in the CDR3. CDR3 sequence reads: CASSYSTRQGGRGYTF. The CDR3 DNA follows: TGTGCCAGCAGTTACTCGACCCGGCAGGGGGGCCGTGGCTACACCTTC.

This rearrangement joins TRBV6-1 to TRBJ1-6, with 9 bases lining up with TRBD1. The length of the CDR3 is 17 residues. Germline V CDR1 and CDR2: MNHNS, SASEGT. J lost 2 bases, V lost 5 bases, and 7 bases had no gene match. CDR3 nucleotides: TGTGCCAGCAGTCAAGACAGGGGGATAACCTATAATTCACCCCTCCACTTT. Its translation is CASSQDRGITYNSPLHF.

This clone has more than one count but fewer than ten. This sequence joins TRBV6-5 and TRBJ1-2, with TRBD1 identical over 9 bases. In germline, CDR1 is MNHEY, CDR2 SVGAGI. With 5 bases clipped from V and 11 bases from J, the junction kept 9 bases outside the gene matches. This CDR3 spans 13 amino acids. The DNA for the CDR3 is TGTGCCAGCAGTACCGGGACAGGGTTTAGTTACACCTTC. Translated: CASSTGTGFSYTF.

A remark on this clone: The junction departs from the called germline gene at one end, perhaps through a read error. The rearrangement links TRBV28 to TRBJ1-5; maybe TRBD1 (6 bases). CDR1 is MDHEN and CDR2 is SYDVKM in the germline V gene. CDR3 length equals 14 residues. The CDR3 DNA reads TGTGCCAGCACTTTACAGGGAGGCTATCAGCCCCAGCATTTT. Encoded protein: CASTLQGGYQPQHF.

CDR3 protein: CASSEGGGLTNEKLFF. CDR3 in DNA: TGTGCCAGCAGTGAAGGAGGGGGCCTAACTAATGAAAAACTGTTTTTT. The rearrangement joins TRBV25-1 to TRBJ1-4; 7 positions agree with TRBD1. The trim removed 2 bases at V and 1 base at J, leaving 4 bases unmatched. The V gene's germline CDR1 is MGHDK and CDR2 SYGVNS. CDR3 length equals 16 residues.

The chain recombines TRBV7-6 with TRBJ1-2, with TRBD1 matching over 11 bases. The CDR3 consists of 14 residues. Germline V lookup: CDR1 SGHVS, CDR2 FNYEAQ. The trim removed 6 bases at V and 8 bases at J, leaving 8 bases unmatched. The CDR3 sequence is CASRRDRGRGGYTF. CDR3 DNA: TGTGCCAGCAGGCGGGACAGGGGGAGAGGCGGCTACACCTTC.

The chain is built from TRBV6-5 and TRBJ1-1; D is perhaps TRBD1 (5 bases). Germline V lookup: CDR1 MNHEY, CDR2 SVGAGI. This CDR3 region has 14 residues. Trimming shortened V by 4 bases and J by 0 bases, and 9 bases separated the two germline ends. CDR3 bases: TGTGCCAGCAGTTCGGGACTGGTGAACACTGAAGCTTTCTTT. Residues: CASSSGLVNTEAFF.

Only one count was recorded for this clone. The chain employs TRBV5-6 and TRBJ2-7, with TRBD1 identical over 10 bases. V gave up 0 bases and J gave up 4 bases; unmatched junction bases: 7. Per the germline V gene, CDR1 is SGHDT and CDR2 is YYEEEE. This CDR3 is 16 amino acids long. The CDR3 sequence is CASSLAAGTGVYEQYF. The CDR3 DNA sequence: TGTGCCAGCAGCTTGGCCGCCGGGACAGGGGTTTACGAGCAGTACTTC.

The J gene is TRBJ1-5, the V gene TRBV11-2; TRBD1 is a possible D gene (5 bases). Germline values: CDR1 SGHAT, CDR2 FQNNGV. The CDR3 length is 14 residues. Trimming took 3 bases from V and 4 from J, leaving 10 bases between them. The CDR3 is CASSFTGGNQPQHF. The CDR3 DNA follows: TGTGCCAGCAGCTTCACCGGGGGGAATCAGCCCCAGCATTTT. The full variable domain, in which reference TRBV11-2 and TRBJ1-5 provide the parts outside the CDR3, is EAGVAQSPRYKIIEKRQSVAFWCNPISGHATLYWYQQILGQGPKLLIQFQNNGVVDDSQLPKDRFSAERLKGVDSTLKIQPAKLEDSAVYLCASSFTGGNQPQHFGDGTRLSIL.

This clone was observed once. This chain uses TRBV30 with TRBJ2-5; no clear D. The germline V gene has CDR1 GTSNPN and CDR2 SVGIG (reference sequence). V was clipped by 0 bases and J by 2 bases, with 7 bases between them. The CDR3 extends over 13 amino acids. The CDR3 loop is CAWSVLRQETQYF. The CDR3 DNA reads TGTGCCTGGAGTGTGCTACGGCAAGAGACCCAGTACTTC.

V and J are TRBV2 and TRBJ1-5; TRBD1 agrees at 7 bases. Germline trimming cut 5 bases from V and 3 bases from J; bases unmatched to any gene: 7. Germline lookup yields CDR1 SNHLY and CDR2 FYNNEI. The CDR3 runs to 15 residues. In DNA, the CDR3 is TGTGCCAGCAGTCGTGGGGGACAGCCCAATCAGCCCCAGCATTTT. This gives the protein CASSRGGQPNQPQHF.

This clone was seen only a few times. The V and J genes are TRBV28 and TRBJ1-1; 7 bases are shared with TRBD1. V lost 6 bases, J lost 7 bases, and 23 bases stayed unmatched. Germline V gene lookup returns CDR1 MDHEN and CDR2 SYDVKM. CDR3 length equals 18 residues. CDR3 nucleotide sequence: TGTGCCAGCAGAACCGATAAGGGGGCTTACGCACGGGCCAATGAAGCTTTCTTT. This encodes CASRTDKGAYARANEAFF. Looking up the rest from reference TRBV28 and TRBJ1-1 gives the full variable domain: DVKVTQSSRYLVKRTGEKVFLECVQDMDHENMFWYRQDPGLGLRLIYFSYDVKMKEKGDIPEGYSVSREKKERFSLILESASTNQTSMYLCASRTDKGAYARANEAFFGQGTRLTVV.

The chain combines TRBV5-1 with TRBJ1-6; TRBD1 matches at 9 bases. V lost 0 bases and J lost 7; bases outside the gene matches: 2. The CDR3 has 15 amino acids. The germline V gene has CDR1 SGHRS and CDR2 YFSETQ. The DNA of the CDR3 is TGCGCCAGCAGCTTGGGGGGGACAGGGAATTCACCCCTCCACTTT. Translation gives CASSLGGTGNSPLHF.

This rearrangement joins TRBV7-2 to TRBJ1-2, with unresolved D. V shed 1 base and J shed 4 bases, with 7 bases lying between them. The CDR3 runs 13 residues. Germline assignment: CDR1 SGHTA and CDR2 FQGNSA. The CDR3 bases are TGTGCCAGCAGCTTAGACAGCAGCTATGGCTACACCTTC. Protein product: CASSLDSSYGYTF.

V usage is TRBV6-1 and J usage is TRBJ1-5, with D perhaps matching TRBD1 (5 bases). V was trimmed by 3 bases and J by 4 bases, leaving 22 bases between them. The CDR3 spans 18 residues. In germline, CDR1 is MNHNS, CDR2 SASEGT. CDR3 sequence: CASSDTQGALGFNQPQHF. The CDR3 bases are TGTGCCAGCAGTGACACCCAAGGGGCTCTCGGGTTTAATCAGCCCCAGCATTTT.

The J gene is TRBJ1-4, the V gene TRBV6-5; TRBD1 agrees at 7 bases. V was clipped by 3 bases and J by 5 bases; unmatched bases: 9. The CDR3 sequence is 16 residues long. Germline values: CDR1 MNHEY, CDR2 SVGAGI. CDR3 nucleotides: TGTGCCAGCAGTTATCTCAGGACAGGCGGGAATGAAAAACTGTTTTTT. As protein: CASSYLRTGGNEKLFF.

The V gene is TRBV6-6, the J gene TRBJ2-2; TRBD1 is a possible D gene (5 bases). Trimming stripped 7 bases from V and 6 bases from J, with 12 bases between. Germline V gene data show CDR1 as MNHNY and CDR2 as SVGAGI (reference sequence). This CDR3 is built from 13 residues. In DNA, the CDR3 is TGTGCCAGCAAGATGGGGCAGCCCGGGGAGCTGTTTTTT. It translates to CASKMGQPGELFF.

The genes are TRBV28 and TRBJ1-1; TRBD1 aligns across 7 bases. CDR1 MDHEN and CDR2 SYDVKM come from the germline V gene. CDR3 length equals 13 residues. V lost 6 bases to trimming and J lost 4 bases; unmatched junction nucleotides: 5. The CDR3: CASRLTGITEAFF. CDR3 sequence (DNA): TGTGCCAGCAGGTTGACAGGGATCACTGAAGCTTTCTTT. The full variable domain, completed using reference TRBV28 and TRBJ1-1, is DVKVTQSSRYLVKRTGEKVFLECVQDMDHENMFWYRQDPGLGLRLIYFSYDVKMKEKGDIPEGYSVSREKKERFSLILESASTNQTSMYLCASRLTGITEAFFGQGTRLTVV.

The chain is built from TRBV14 and TRBJ2-3; 7 bases are shared with TRBD2. The V gene's germline CDR1 is SGHDN and CDR2 FVKESK. V lost 0 bases and J lost 5; bases outside the gene matches: 17. The CDR3 covers 19 residues. The CDR3 spells CASSQDLADTLGQGDTQYF. The CDR3 DNA is TGTGCCAGCAGCCAAGATCTAGCGGACACACTCGGGCAGGGAGATACGCAGTATTTT.

The genes are TRBV15 and TRBJ2-5, with 10 nucleotides matching TRBD2. The CDR3 extends over 15 amino acids. Germline lookup yields CDR1 LNHNV and CDR2 YYDKDF (reference sequence). V was pared by 4 bases and J by 5 bases, with 7 bases of the junction left unmatched. CDR3 in amino acids: CATSKASGGRETQYF. CDR3 nucleotides: TGTGCCACCAGCAAGGCTAGCGGGGGTCGGGAGACCCAGTACTTC.

V gene TRBV7-2 combines with J gene TRBJ1-6; 8 nucleotides align to TRBD1. CDR1 SGHTA and CDR2 FQGNSA come from the germline V gene. V trimming: 5 bases; J trimming: 9 bases; junction bases outside the gene matches: 15. The CDR3 covers 17 residues. In DNA, the CDR3 is TGTGCCAGCAGCCAAGCGTATGGACAGGGACTCTCTTCACCCCTCCACTTT. This encodes CASSQAYGQGLSSPLHF. Together with reference TRBV7-2 and TRBJ1-6, the CDR3 gives the full variable domain: GAGVSQSPSNKVTEKGKDVELRCDPISGHTALYWYRQSLGQGLEFLIYFQGNSAPDKSGLPSDRFSAERTGGSVSTLTIQRTQQEDSAVYLCASSQAYGQGLSSPLHFGNGTRLTVT.

A few counts support this clone. J is TRBJ1-1 and V is TRBV5-5, with D perhaps TRBD1 (5 bases). CDR3 length: 15 residues. Per the germline V gene, CDR1 is SGHKS and CDR2 is YYEKEE (reference sequence). With 2 bases removed from V and 0 bases from J, the gap between germline ends came to 11 bases. The CDR3 DNA reads as TGTGCCAGCAGCTTTTCGACAGCGTTGAACACTGAAGCTTTCTTT. It is translated as CASSFSTALNTEAFF.

V gene TRBV19 combines with J gene TRBJ2-5, with 10 nucleotides matching TRBD1. The CDR3 runs to 17 residues. CDR1 is LNHDA, CDR2 SQIVND, per germline (reference sequence). J gave up 7 bases and V 5 bases, and 16 bases lay outside the gene matches. The CDR3 nucleotides are TGTGCCAGTAGTCTCTACCCGGGACAGGGGCCCTCCGGGACCCAGTACTTC. Translated: CASSLYPGQGPSGTQYF. Full variable domain (rest looked up from reference TRBV19 and TRBJ2-5): DGGITQSPKYLFRKEGQNVTLSCEQNLNHDAMYWYRQDPGQGLRLIYYSQIVNDFQKGDIAEGYSVSREKKESFPLTVTSAQKNPTAFYLCASSLYPGQGPSGTQYFGPGTRLLVL.

The V and J genes are TRBV19 and TRBJ2-5; D perhaps matches TRBD1 (6 bases). CDR1 is LNHDA and CDR2 is SQIVND in the germline V gene (reference sequence). Trimming stripped 2 bases from V and 4 bases from J, with 17 bases between. The CDR3 covers 16 residues. DNA of the CDR3: TGTGCCAGTAGTATAAGTCCAGGGGCCCGGAGAGAGACCCAGTACTTC. It codes for CASSISPGARRETQYF. The full variable domain, in which reference TRBV19 and TRBJ2-5 provide the parts outside the CDR3, is DGGITQSPKYLFRKEGQNVTLSCEQNLNHDAMYWYRQDPGQGLRLIYYSQIVNDFQKGDIAEGYSVSREKKESFPLTVTSAQKNPTAFYLCASSISPGARRETQYFGPGTRLLVL.

The chain joins TRBV5-1 to TRBJ1-1; D perhaps matches TRBD1 (6 bases). The V gene's germline CDR1 is SGHRS and CDR2 YFSETQ. The CDR3 runs to 14 residues. V was clipped by 3 bases and J by 0 bases, with 9 bases between them. CDR3 DNA: TGCGCCAGCAGCTCGGACAGTTTGAACACTGAAGCTTTCTTT. It translates to CASSSDSLNTEAFF.

This clone has a handful of counts. The chain combines TRBV15 with TRBJ2-3; D may be TRBD2 (5 bases). The germline CDR1 and CDR2 sequences are LNHNV and YYDKDF (reference sequence). V was trimmed by 5 bases and J by 3 bases, leaving 6 bases between them. The CDR3 is made up of 12 amino acids. The CDR3 region is CATSGRTDTQYF. The CDR3 DNA is TGTGCCACCAGCGGGAGAACAGATACGCAGTATTTT.